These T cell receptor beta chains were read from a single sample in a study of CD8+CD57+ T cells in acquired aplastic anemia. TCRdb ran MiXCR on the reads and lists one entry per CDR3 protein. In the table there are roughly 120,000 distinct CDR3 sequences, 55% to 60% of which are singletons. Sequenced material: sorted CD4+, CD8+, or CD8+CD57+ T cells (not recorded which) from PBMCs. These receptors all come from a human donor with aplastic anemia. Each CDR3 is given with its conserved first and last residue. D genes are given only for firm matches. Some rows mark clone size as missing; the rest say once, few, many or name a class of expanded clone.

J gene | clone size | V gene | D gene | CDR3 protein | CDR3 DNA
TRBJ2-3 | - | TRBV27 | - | CASSWTARTDTQYF | TGTGCCAGCAGTTGGACAGCCAGGACAGATACGCAGTATTTT
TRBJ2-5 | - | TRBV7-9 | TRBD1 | CATGQGRETQYF | TGTGCTACCGGACAGGGCCGAGAGACCCAGTACTTC
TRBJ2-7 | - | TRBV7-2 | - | CASSGGQSYEQYF | TGTGCCAGCAGCGGGGGGCAGTCCTACGAGCAGTACTTC
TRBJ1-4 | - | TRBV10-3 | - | CAISESNEKLFF | TGTGCCATCAGTGAGTCGAATGAAAAACTGTTTTTT
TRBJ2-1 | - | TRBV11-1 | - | CASSLVLSSYNEQFF | TGTGCCAGCAGCTTGGTACTGAGCTCCTACAATGAGCAGTTCTTC
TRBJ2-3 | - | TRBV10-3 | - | CAISESTGVGDTQYF | TGTGCCATCAGTGAGTCGACCGGTGTTGGAGATACGCAGTATTTT
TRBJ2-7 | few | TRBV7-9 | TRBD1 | CASSRDIQGFDEQYF | TGTGCCAGCAGCAGGGACATACAGGGGTTTGACGAGCAGTACTTC
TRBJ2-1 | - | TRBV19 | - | CASSTLLATGYNEQFF | TGTGCCAGTAGTACCCTTCTAGCGACGGGCTACAATGAGCAGTTCTTC
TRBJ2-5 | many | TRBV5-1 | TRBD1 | CASSPRTGLETQYF | TGCGCCAGCAGCCCGCGGACAGGGCTCGAGACCCAGTACTTC
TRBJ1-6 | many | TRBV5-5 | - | CASSLGPVNSPLHF | TGTGCCAGCAGCTTGGGACCGGTGAATTCACCCCTCCACTTT
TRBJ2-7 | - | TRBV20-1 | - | CSARKLTGPSEQYF | TGCAGTGCTAGAAAATTAACGGGGCCTAGTGAGCAGTACTTC
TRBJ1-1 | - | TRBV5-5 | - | CATRIGGLNTEAFF | TGTGCCACCCGAATAGGGGGGTTGAACACTGAAGCTTTCTTT
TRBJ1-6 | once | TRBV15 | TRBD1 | CATSSDRAAGSPLHF | TGTGCCACCAGCAGCGACAGGGCGGCGGGATCACCCCTCCACTTT
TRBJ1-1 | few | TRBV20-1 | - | CSASRHSNTEAFF | TGCAGTGCTAGTAGACACTCTAACACTGAAGCTTTCTTT
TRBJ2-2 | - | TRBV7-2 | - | CASSLGGSNTGELFF | TGTGCCAGCAGCTTAGGGGGGTCGAACACCGGGGAGCTGTTTTTT
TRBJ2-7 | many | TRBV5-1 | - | CASSLDTPYEQYF | TGCGCCAGCAGCTTGGACACCCCCTACGAGCAGTACTTC
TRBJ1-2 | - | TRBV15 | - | CATSRDLGGYGYTF | TGTGCCACCAGCAGAGATCTGGGGGGTTATGGCTACACCTTC
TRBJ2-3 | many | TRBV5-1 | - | CASSLVDGYTDTQYF | TGCGCCAGCAGCTTGGTTGACGGATACACAGATACGCAGTATTTT
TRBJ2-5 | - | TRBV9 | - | CASSVGSNQETQYF | TGTGCCAGCAGCGTAGGCAGCAATCAAGAGACCCAGTACTTC
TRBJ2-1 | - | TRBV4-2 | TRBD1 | CASSRPEGGNEQSF | TGTGCCAGCAGCCGACCGGAAGGGGGCAATGAGCAGTCCTTC
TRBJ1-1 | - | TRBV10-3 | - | CAISEYRDMNTEAFF | TGTGCCATCAGTGAGTACAGGGACATGAACACTGAAGCTTTCTTT
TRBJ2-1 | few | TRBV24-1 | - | CATSDGLSSYNEQFF | TGTGCCACCAGTGATGGACTGAGCTCCTACAATGAGCAGTTCTTC
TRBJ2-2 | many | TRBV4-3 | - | CASSQDRTGELFF | TGCGCCAGCAGCCAAGATCGGACCGGGGAGCTGTTTTTT
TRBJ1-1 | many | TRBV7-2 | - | CASSSAQGGEAFF | TGTGCCAGCAGCTCGGCTCAGGGTGGTGAAGCTTTCTTT
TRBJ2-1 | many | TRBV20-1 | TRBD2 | CSARTISGVSYNEQFF | TGCAGTGCTAGAACCATTAGCGGGGTCTCCTACAATGAGCAGTTCTTC
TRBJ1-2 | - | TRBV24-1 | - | CATSDSGTADYGYTF | TGTGCCACCAGTGACTCCGGGACGGCGGATTATGGCTACACCTTC
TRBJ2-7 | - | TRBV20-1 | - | CSGFAETYEQYF | TGCAGTGGGTTCGCAGAAACCTACGAGCAGTACTTC
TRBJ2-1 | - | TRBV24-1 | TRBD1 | CATSDLTGGEQFF | TGTGCCACCAGTGATCTGACAGGGGGTGAGCAGTTCTTC
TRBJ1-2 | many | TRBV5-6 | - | CASSPERRGYTF | TGTGCCAGCAGCCCGGAAAGACGGGGCTACACCTTC
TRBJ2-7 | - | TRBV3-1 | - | CASSVTSVEQYF | TGTGCCAGCAGCGTCACTAGTGTCGAGCAGTACTTC
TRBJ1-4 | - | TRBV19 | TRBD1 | CASTDRAGEKLFF | TGTGCCAGTACGGACAGGGCGGGTGAAAAACTGTTTTTT
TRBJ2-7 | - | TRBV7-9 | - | CASSLGHILYEQYF | TGTGCCAGCAGCTTAGGACATATACTTTACGAGCAGTACTTC
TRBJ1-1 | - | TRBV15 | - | CANDPEGSLTEAFF | TGTGCCAACGATCCAGAGGGGAGTTTAACTGAAGCTTTCTTT
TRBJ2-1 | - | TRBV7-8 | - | CASSLAGTYNEQFF | TGTGCCAGCAGCTTAGCTGGTACCTACAATGAGCAGTTCTTC
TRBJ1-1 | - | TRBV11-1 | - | CASSPGSGAPLNTEAFF | TGTGCCAGCAGCCCCGGGTCAGGGGCACCCTTGAACACTGAAGCTTTCTTT
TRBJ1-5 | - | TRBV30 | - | CAWSVNRVNQPQHF | TGTGCCTGGAGTGTAAACAGGGTCAATCAGCCCCAGCATTTT
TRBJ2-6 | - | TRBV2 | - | CAGADSVALSGANVLTF | TGTGCCGGGGCGGACAGCGTTGCTCTCTCTGGGGCCAACGTCCTGACTTTC
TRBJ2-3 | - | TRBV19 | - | CASSIQSRSTDTQYF | TGTGCCAGTAGTATTCAGTCCAGAAGCACAGATACGCAGTATTTT
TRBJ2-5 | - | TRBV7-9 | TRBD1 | CASSNTGTAQETQYF | TGTGCCAGCAGCAATACCGGGACAGCCCAAGAGACCCAGTACTTC
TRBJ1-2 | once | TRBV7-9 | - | CASNKPDSNYGYTF | TGTGCCAGCAACAAACCGGACAGTAACTATGGCTACACCTTC
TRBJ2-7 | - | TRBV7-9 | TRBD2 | CASSFAGGSYEQYF | TGTGCCAGCAGCTTCGCGGGAGGCTCCTACGAGCAGTACTTC
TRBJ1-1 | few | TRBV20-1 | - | CSARDYTGPANTEAFF | TGCAGTGCTAGAGATTACACAGGGCCCGCCAACACTGAAGCTTTCTTT
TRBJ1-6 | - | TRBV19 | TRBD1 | CASSANSGTGYSPLHF | TGTGCCAGTAGTGCCAACTCCGGGACAGGGTATTCACCCCTCCACTTT
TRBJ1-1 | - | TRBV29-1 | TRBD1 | CSVDWSGQQNTEAFF | TGCAGCGTTGATTGGTCGGGACAGCAGAACACTGAAGCTTTCTTT